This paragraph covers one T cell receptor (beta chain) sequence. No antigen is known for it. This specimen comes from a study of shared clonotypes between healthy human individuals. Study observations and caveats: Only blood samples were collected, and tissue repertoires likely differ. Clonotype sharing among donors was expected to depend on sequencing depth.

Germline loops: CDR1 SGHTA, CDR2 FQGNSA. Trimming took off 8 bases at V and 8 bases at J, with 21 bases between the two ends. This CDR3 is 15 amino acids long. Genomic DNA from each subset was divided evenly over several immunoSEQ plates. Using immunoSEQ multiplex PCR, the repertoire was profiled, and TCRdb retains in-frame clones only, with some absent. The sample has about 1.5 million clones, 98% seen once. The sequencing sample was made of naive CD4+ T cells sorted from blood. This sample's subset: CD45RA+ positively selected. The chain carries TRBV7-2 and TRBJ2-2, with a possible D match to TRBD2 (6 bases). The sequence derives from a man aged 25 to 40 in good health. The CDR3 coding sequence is TGTGCCAGCCGTCCAATGGAGCGGGCCAGTGGGGAGCTGTTTTTT. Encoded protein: CASRPMERASGELFF.